The 24 T cell receptor beta chains in this list originate from one sample, sequenced in a study of T cell responses to AZD1222 COVID-19 vaccine. The data were produced by immunoSEQ multiplex PCR, yet TCRdb's version contains in-frame clones alone and is incomplete. The table has roughly 160,000 clones, around 88% seen once. The specimen comprised peripheral blood, sampled 28 days after the second AZD1222 dose. The receptors were gathered from an adult who received the AZD1222 COVID-19 vaccine.

This clone was observed once. This chain joins TRBV3-1 (or the pseudogene TRBV3-2) and TRBJ1-2; D is unclear. CDR1 LGHDT and CDR2 YNNKEL come from the germline V gene (reference sequence). V lost 5 bases and J 2 bases, leaving 6 bases between the germline ends. The CDR3 totals 12 residues. In DNA form, the CDR3 reads TGTGCCAGCAGCGTGGGCAACTATGGCTACACCTTC. Amino acid sequence: CASSVGNYGYTF.

The chain joins TRBV27 to TRBJ1-2; a possible D gene is TRBD1 (6 bases). Trimming pared 5 bases from V and 6 bases from J, leaving 19 bases between. Germline V gene lookup returns CDR1 MNHEY and CDR2 SMNVEV (reference sequence). The length of the CDR3 is 15 residues. The CDR3 is CASSPRDTGGHGYTF. The CDR3 coding sequence is TGTGCCAGCAGTCCCCGGGACACCGGGGGTCATGGCTACACCTTC.

The gene calls are TRBV18 and TRBJ1-1; D is ambiguous. V dropped 2 bases and J dropped 5 bases, with 12 bases sitting between them. Germline lookup yields CDR1 KGHSH and CDR2 LQKENI. CDR3 length: 14 residues. CDR3 sequence reads: CASSPGRGRTEAFF. The CDR3 DNA follows: TGTGCCAGCTCACCAGGACGGGGAAGGACTGAAGCTTTCTTT.

This clone was found a few times. The chain links TRBV3-1 (or the pseudogene TRBV3-2) to TRBJ1-2; D is unclear. CDR3 length equals 16 residues. The V end was cut by 0 bases, the J end by 4 bases, with 15 bases between. In germline, CDR1 is LGHDT, CDR2 YNNKEL (reference sequence). The CDR3 spells CASSQDPGKAIYGYTF. The CDR3 nucleotides read TGTGCCAGCAGCCAAGACCCCGGAAAAGCCATCTATGGCTACACCTTC.

The genes are TRBV6-2 or TRBV6-3 and TRBJ2-7; D remains unclear. CDR1 MNHEY and CDR2 SVGEGT come from the germline V gene. This CDR3 region has 16 residues. V lost 0 bases, J lost 0 bases, and 12 bases lay in between. The CDR3 nucleotides are TGTGCCAGCAGTTACTCTCGCCGGGTAAGCTCCTACGAGCAGTACTTC. It encodes CASSYSRRVSSYEQYF.

Concerning this clone: A junction end diverges from the germline sequence, so it may reflect a read error. The V and J genes are TRBV3-1 (or the pseudogene TRBV3-2) and TRBJ1-2; D not resolved. The germline CDR1 and CDR2 sequences are LGHDT and YNNKEL (reference sequence). The CDR3 spans 15 residues. The CDR3, as DNA: TGTGCCAGCAGCCGGGAGACTTTTAACGACTATGGCTACACCTTT. This gives the protein CASSRETFNDYGYTF.

Comments on this clone: A read error may produce the germline difference seen at one junction end. The chain combines TRBV20-1 with TRBJ2-5, with TRBD1 matching 9 bases. The CDR3 sequence is 11 residues long. Per the germline V gene, CDR1 is DFQATT and CDR2 is SNEGSKA (reference sequence). The CDR3 is CSARDGTGQNF. CDR3 sequence (DNA): TGCAGTGCTAGAGACGGGACAGGGCAAAACTTC.

J is TRBJ2-3 and V is TRBV2, with D perhaps given as TRBD1 or TRBD2 (5 bases each). V dropped 7 bases and J dropped 0 bases, with 20 bases sitting between them. CDR3 length: 17 amino acids. Germline V CDR1 and CDR2: SNHLY, FYNNEI. The CDR3 sequence is CASKRYFGALSTDTQYF. The CDR3 nucleotides read TGTGCCAGCAAGCGTTATTTCGGGGCTCTCAGCACAGATACGCAGTATTTT. Drawing the rest from reference TRBV2 and TRBJ2-3, the complete variable domain is EPEVTQTPSHQVTQMGQEVILRCVPISNHLYFYWYRQILGQKVEFLVSFYNNEISEKSEIFDDQFSVERPDGSNFTLKIRSTKLEDSAMYFCASKRYFGALSTDTQYFGPGTRLTVL.

V usage is TRBV10-3 and J usage is TRBJ2-7; D might be TRBD2 (6 bases). CDR3 length: 13 residues. The germline V and J ends were trimmed by 4 bases and 9 bases, with 16 bases remaining between them. From germline, CDR1 is ENHRY and CDR2 SYGVKD. The CDR3 loop reads CAISVGTESGQYF. DNA for the CDR3: TGTGCCATCAGTGTCGGGACTGAGTCGGGGCAGTACTTC.

The rearrangement links TRBV10-3 to TRBJ2-2, with unresolved D. V was pared by 4 bases and J by 2 bases, with 14 bases between. The CDR3 runs to 16 residues. Germline CDR1 and CDR2: ENHRY and SYGVKD. In DNA form, the CDR3 reads TGTGCCATCAGTGGAGATTACCCCGTTAACACCGGGGAGCTGTTTTTT. Translating gives CAISGDYPVNTGELFF.

CDR3 DNA sequence: TGTGCCAGCAGCGTAGGAGGGACTGGAAACACCATATATTTT. Translated: CASSVGGTGNTIYF. The V call is TRBV9, the J call TRBJ1-3; unclear D gene. Per the germline V gene, CDR1 is SGDLS and CDR2 is YYNGEE. The ends were cut back, 0 bases at V and 2 bases at J, with 6 bases in the middle. The CDR3 is made up of 14 amino acids.

CDR3 sequence: CASSPNEWGANYNEQFF. The CDR3 DNA is TGTGCCAGCAGCCCCAATGAGTGGGGGGCTAATTACAATGAGCAGTTCTTC. The chain carries TRBV7-2 and TRBJ2-1, with D perhaps being TRBD1 or TRBD2 (6 bases each). This CDR3 spans 17 amino acids. Trimming stripped 5 bases from V and 4 bases from J, with 21 bases between. CDR1 and CDR2 (germline): SGHTA, FQGNSA.

The chain combines TRBV12-5 with TRBJ2-1; D is unclear. Trimming pared 5 bases from V and 9 bases from J, leaving 5 bases between. Germline loops: CDR1 LGHNT, CDR2 FRNRAP. This CDR3 has 10 residues. The CDR3 loop reads CASGAVEQFF. CDR3 DNA sequence: TGTGCTAGTGGTGCGGTTGAGCAGTTCTTC.

This chain links TRBV7-2 with TRBJ1-4; no definite D call. The germline V gene has CDR1 SGHTA and CDR2 FQGNSA. The CDR3 is made up of 12 amino acids. The V end was cut by 3 bases, the J end by 10 bases, with 9 bases between. Here the CDR3 reads CASSLEVGKLFF. DNA for the CDR3: TGTGCCAGCAGCTTGGAGGTGGGAAAACTGTTTTTT. Supplemented by reference TRBV7-2 and TRBJ1-4, the full variable domain reads GAGVSQSPSNKVTEKGKDVELRCDPISGHTALYWYRQSLGQGLEFLIYFQGNSAPDKSGLPSDRFSAERTGGSVSTLTIQRTQQEDSAVYLCASSLEVGKLFFGSGTQLSVL.

The table lists this clone with a count of one. This chain connects TRBV12-5 to TRBJ2-7, with 8 bases that match TRBD1. The CDR3 spans 11 residues. With V trimmed by 3 bases and J by 12 bases, 4 bases remained unmatched. Germline V gives CDR1 LGHNT, CDR2 FRNRAP. DNA for the CDR3: TGTGCTAGTGGTTTCGAACAGGGGGGGTACTTC. Encoded protein: CASGFEQGGYF.

The chain recombines TRBV27 with TRBJ1-5, with D hard to call. The CDR3 is made up of 15 amino acids. The V and J ends lost 3 bases and 3 bases respectively, with 12 bases between them. CDR1 is MNHEY and CDR2 is SMNVEV in the germline V gene (reference sequence). CDR3: CASSLGPGINQPQHF. CDR3 in DNA: TGTGCCAGCAGTTTGGGTCCCGGCATCAATCAGCCCCAGCATTTT.

The chain is built from TRBV20-1 and TRBJ1-1; D uncertain. The CDR3 is 11 residues long. Germline CDR1 is DFQATT and CDR2 is SNEGSKA (reference sequence). Trimming took off 7 bases at V and 3 bases at J, with 9 bases between the two ends. In nucleotides, the CDR3 is TGCAGTGTACGGAGAGACACTGAAGCTTTCTTT. This encodes CSVRRDTEAFF.

The chain employs TRBV6-1 and TRBJ2-2, with TRBD1 as a possible D gene (5 bases). Germline V gene sequence: CDR1 MNHNS, CDR2 SASEGT. There are 13 residues in the CDR3. V lost 3 bases to trimming and J lost 4 bases, with 6 bases between them. CDR3 loop: CASSDRATGELFF. The DNA for the CDR3 is TGTGCCAGCAGTGACAGGGCCACCGGGGAGCTGTTTTTT.

V gene TRBV3-1 (or the pseudogene TRBV3-2) combines with J gene TRBJ2-7, with TRBD2 matching 14 bases. V shed 4 bases, J shed 2 bases, and the junction held 4 bases outside the gene matches. The CDR3 consists of 16 residues. In germline, CDR1 is LGHDT, CDR2 YNNKEL (reference sequence). CDR3 amino acids: CASSPKTSGGAYEQYF. The CDR3 DNA is TGTGCCAGCAGCCCAAAGACTAGCGGGGGGGCCTACGAGCAGTACTTC.

There are a few counts of this clone. The chain carries TRBV6-5 and TRBJ2-2; 8 bases map to TRBD1. The CDR3 is 15 amino acids. After removal of 0 bases from V and 8 bases from J, the junction contained 5 bases not matched to a gene. CDR1 is MNHEY, CDR2 SVGAGI, per germline. CDR3 region: CASSYSGRGPGELFF. CDR3 DNA: TGTGCCAGCAGTTACTCGGGCAGGGGGCCTGGGGAGCTGTTTTTT.

This chain uses TRBV2 with TRBJ1-6, with TRBD1 matching 9 bases. The germline V gene encodes CDR1 SNHLY and CDR2 FYNNEI. The length of the CDR3 is 14 residues. The V and J ends lost 4 bases and 8 bases, in that order; junction bases with no gene match: 3. CDR3 residues: CASSVGQGDSPLHF. CDR3 in DNA: TGTGCCAGCAGTGTGGGACAGGGTGATTCACCCCTCCACTTT.

Note on this clone: At one boundary the junction diverges from the germline segment, which might be a read error. The chain carries TRBV4-2 and TRBJ2-5, with 7 bases that match TRBD1. The CDR3 totals 15 residues. CDR1 is LGHNA, CDR2 YNFKEQ, per germline. DNA for the CDR3: TGTGCCAGCAGCCGCAGGGGGAACGCCCAAGACACCCAGTACTTC. Translation gives CASSRRGNAQDTQYF.

The chain recombines TRBV6-5 with TRBJ1-2; D remains unclear. Trimming shortened V by 2 bases and J by 0 bases, and 10 bases separated the two germline ends. Germline V gene data show CDR1 as MNHEY and CDR2 as SVGAGI. This CDR3 region has 15 residues. The CDR3 protein is CASSYNGKSNYGYTF. The CDR3 region has the DNA TGTGCCAGCAGTTACAACGGGAAATCTAACTATGGCTACACCTTC.

The genes are TRBV15 and TRBJ2-2, with a weak D call TRBD1 (5 bases). The CDR3 consists of 16 residues. Germline V gene sequence: CDR1 LNHNV, CDR2 YYDKDF (reference sequence). The V end lost 0 bases, the J end lost 4 bases, and 12 bases lay between the germline ends. CDR3 loop: CATSRDVRDTTGELFF. CDR3 DNA: TGTGCCACCAGCAGAGATGTCAGGGATACCACCGGGGAGCTGTTTTTT.